Detailed here is one TCR beta chain. Its antigen remains unknown. This specimen comes from a study of T cell responses to AZD1222 COVID-19 vaccine. The study, taken as a whole, reports: The donor cohort was predominantly white British with a female majority, and clonal diversity may have been underestimated.

Generated by immunoSEQ multiplex PCR, the TCRdb table keeps only in-frame clones and is missing some. The sample includes 120,000 to 150,000 clones, roughly 89% of them seen just once. Per the germline V gene, CDR1 is MGHDK and CDR2 is SYGVNS. Deletions cut 6 bases from V and 2 bases from J, with 8 bases between. The CDR3 spans 12 residues. The TCR originated in an adult in good health. The J gene is TRBJ2-7, the V gene TRBV25-1; D remains ambiguous. The material sequenced was peripheral blood, taken on day 0 of AZD1222 vaccination. CDR3 residues: CASSAGPYEQYF. The CDR3 DNA reads TGTGCCAGCAGCGCCGGCCCCTACGAGCAGTACTTC.